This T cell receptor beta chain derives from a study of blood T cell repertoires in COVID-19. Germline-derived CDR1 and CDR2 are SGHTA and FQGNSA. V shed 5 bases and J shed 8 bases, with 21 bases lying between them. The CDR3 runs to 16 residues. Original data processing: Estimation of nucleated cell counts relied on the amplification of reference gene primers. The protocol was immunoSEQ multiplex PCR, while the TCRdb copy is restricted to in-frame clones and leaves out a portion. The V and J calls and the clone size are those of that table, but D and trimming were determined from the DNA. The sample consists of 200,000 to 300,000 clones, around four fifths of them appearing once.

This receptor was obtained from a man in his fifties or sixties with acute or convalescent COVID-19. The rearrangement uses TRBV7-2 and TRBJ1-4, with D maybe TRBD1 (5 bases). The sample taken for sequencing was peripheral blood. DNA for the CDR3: TGTGCCAGCAGCCGGAAACCGGGACGGGAGGGGGAAAAACTGTTTTTT. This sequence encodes CASSRKPGREGEKLFF.